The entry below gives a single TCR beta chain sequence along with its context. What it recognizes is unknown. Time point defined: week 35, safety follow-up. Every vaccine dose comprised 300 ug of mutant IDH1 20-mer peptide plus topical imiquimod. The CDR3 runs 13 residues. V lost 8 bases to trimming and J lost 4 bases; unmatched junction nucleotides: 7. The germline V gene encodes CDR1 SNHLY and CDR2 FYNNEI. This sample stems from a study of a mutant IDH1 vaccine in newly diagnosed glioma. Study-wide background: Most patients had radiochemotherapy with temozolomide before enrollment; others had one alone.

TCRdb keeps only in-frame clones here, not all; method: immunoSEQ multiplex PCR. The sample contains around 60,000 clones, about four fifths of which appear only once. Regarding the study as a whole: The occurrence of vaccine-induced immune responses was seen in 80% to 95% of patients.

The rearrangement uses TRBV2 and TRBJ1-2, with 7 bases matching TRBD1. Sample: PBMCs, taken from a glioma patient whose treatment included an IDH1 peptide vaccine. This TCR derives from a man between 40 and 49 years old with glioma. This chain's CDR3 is CASRAGQTYGYTF. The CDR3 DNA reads TGTGCCAGCCGCGCGGGACAGACCTATGGCTACACCTTC.